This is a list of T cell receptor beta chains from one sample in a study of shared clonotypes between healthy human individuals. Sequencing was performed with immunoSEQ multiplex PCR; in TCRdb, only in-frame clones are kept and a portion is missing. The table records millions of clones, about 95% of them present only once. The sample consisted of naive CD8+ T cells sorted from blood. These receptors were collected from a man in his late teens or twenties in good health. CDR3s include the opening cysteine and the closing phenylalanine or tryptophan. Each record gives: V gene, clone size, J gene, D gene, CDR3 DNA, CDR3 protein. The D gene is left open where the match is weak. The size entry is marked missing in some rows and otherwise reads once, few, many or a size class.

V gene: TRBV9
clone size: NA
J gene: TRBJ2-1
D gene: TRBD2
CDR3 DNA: TGTGCCAGCAGCGTAGACGGGACTAGCGGGACCTACAATGAGCAGTTCTTC
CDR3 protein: CASSVDGTSGTYNEQFF

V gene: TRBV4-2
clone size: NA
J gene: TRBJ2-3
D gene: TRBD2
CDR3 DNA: TGTGCCAGCAGCCCCCAAGGTAGCGGGGGGGCAACAGATACGCAGTATTTT
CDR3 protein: CASSPQGSGGATDTQYF

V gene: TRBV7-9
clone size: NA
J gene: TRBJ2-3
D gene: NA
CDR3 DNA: TGTGCCAGCAGCCACAGGGATAGCGGGAGCACAGATACGCAGTATTTT
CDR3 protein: CASSHRDSGSTDTQYF

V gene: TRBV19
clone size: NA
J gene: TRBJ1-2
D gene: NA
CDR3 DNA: TGTGCCAGTGGGACATGGGGCCTCTATGGCTACACCTTC
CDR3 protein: CASGTWGLYGYTF

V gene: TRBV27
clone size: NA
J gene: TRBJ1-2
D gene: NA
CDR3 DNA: TGTGCCAGCAGTTTAACGGGAGCTAACTATGGCTACACCTTC
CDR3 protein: CASSLTGANYGYTF

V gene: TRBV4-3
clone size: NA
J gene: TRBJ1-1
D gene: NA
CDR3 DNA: TGCGCCAGCAGCCAAGATCCGGGGGGCAGCACTGAAGCTTTCTTT
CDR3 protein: CASSQDPGGSTEAFF

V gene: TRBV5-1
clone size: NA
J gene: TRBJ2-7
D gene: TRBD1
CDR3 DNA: TGCGCCAGCAGGTATCAGACAGGGCAAGACGAGCAGTACTTC
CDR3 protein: CASRYQTGQDEQYF

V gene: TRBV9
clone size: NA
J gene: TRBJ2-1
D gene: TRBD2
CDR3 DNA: TGTGCCAGCAGCGACGCAACTAGCGGGGGGCCCCTTATGAATGAGCAGTTCTTC
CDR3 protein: CASSDATSGGPLMNEQFF

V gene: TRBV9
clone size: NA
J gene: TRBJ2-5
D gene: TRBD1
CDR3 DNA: TGTGCCAGCAGCCCAGGGACAGGGGTAGAGACCCAGTACTTC
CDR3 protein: CASSPGTGVETQYF

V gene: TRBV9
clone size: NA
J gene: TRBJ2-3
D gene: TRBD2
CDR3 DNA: TGTGCCAGCAGCGCCCCCGGGACTAGCGGCCCCTTGGATACGCAGTATTTT
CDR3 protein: CASSAPGTSGPLDTQYF

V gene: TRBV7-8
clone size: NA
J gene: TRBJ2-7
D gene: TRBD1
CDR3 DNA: TGTGCCAGCAGCCTATGGACAGGGGACCTCGACGAGCAGTACTTC
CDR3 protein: CASSLWTGDLDEQYF

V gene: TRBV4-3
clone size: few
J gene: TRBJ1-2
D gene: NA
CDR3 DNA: TGCGCCAGCAGCCAAGAGGGCTATGGCTACACCTTC
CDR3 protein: CASSQEGYGYTF

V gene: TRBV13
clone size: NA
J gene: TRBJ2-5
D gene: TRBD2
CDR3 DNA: TGTGCCAGCAGCTTAAGCGGGGGGGCGGAGACCCAGTACTTC
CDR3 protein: CASSLSGGAETQYF

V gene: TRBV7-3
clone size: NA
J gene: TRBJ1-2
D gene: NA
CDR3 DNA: TGTGCCAGCAGCTTAAGCGGGGAGCCTAACTATGGCTACACCTTC
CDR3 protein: CASSLSGEPNYGYTF

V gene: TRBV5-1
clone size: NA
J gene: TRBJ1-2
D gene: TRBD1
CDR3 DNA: TGCGCCAGCAGCTTGGCAGGGGGCGGCTATGGCTACACCTTC
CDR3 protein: CASSLAGGGYGYTF

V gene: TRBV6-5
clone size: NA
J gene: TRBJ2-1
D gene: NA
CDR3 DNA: TGTGCCAGCAGTTACTCGAGGCGTTACAATGAGCAGTTCTTC
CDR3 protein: CASSYSRRYNEQFF

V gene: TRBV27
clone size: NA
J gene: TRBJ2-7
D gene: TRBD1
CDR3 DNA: TGTGCCAGCAGTTTTGGGACAGTAGGATCCTACGAGCAGTACTTC
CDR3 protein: CASSFGTVGSYEQYF

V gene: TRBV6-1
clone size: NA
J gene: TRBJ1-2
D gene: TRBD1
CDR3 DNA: TGTGCCAGCAGTGAGCCCGGGACAGGGTCGGTTGGCTACACCTTC
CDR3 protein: CASSEPGTGSVGYTF

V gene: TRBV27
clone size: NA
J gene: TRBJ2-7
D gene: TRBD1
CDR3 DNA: TGTGCCAGCAGTTTTGGACAGGGGTCATACGAGCAGTACTTC
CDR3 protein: CASSFGQGSYEQYF

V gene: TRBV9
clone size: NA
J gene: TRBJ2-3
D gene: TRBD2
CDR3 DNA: TGTGCCAGCAGCGTGGAGACTAGCGGGGGGTCAAATACGCAGTATTTT
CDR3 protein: CASSVETSGGSNTQYF

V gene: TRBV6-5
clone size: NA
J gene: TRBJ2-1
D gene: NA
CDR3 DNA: TGTGCCAGCAGTTCCAAGGGGGGTTATACCTACAATGAGCAGTTCTTC
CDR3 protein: CASSSKGGYTYNEQFF

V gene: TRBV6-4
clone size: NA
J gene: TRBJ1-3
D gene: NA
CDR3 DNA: TGTGCCATGCGAGAAACCGACAGCTGTAACTCTGGAAACACCATATATTTT
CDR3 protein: CAMRETDSCNSGNTIYF

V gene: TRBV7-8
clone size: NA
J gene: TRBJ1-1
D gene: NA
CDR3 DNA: TGTGCCAGCAGCATTGGACCCTTCACTGAAGCTTTCTTT
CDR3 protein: CASSIGPFTEAFF